The clone carrying this T cell receptor beta chain was seen a few times. What it binds is not known. The record originates from a study of blood T cells in healthy people across ages. Next came a second PCR, run for roughly 6 to 11 cycles, which used a sample-barcoded 5' primer along with a J-beta primer mix. Tagging of each cDNA molecule was performed by a template-switch adaptor with 12 random nucleotides. TCRdb itself ran the 5' RACE reads through MiXCR, one entry per CDR3 protein. The sample has roughly 1.7 million distinct CDR3 sequences, 34% seen once; the top ten hold approximately 10%. Study-wide results and caveats: In the absence of known donor CMV status, changes in expanded clonotypes were possibly confounded.

The sample comprised blood. This receptor was obtained from a woman younger than 45 in good health.

Here the CDR3 DNA reads TGCAGTGCTGGGGGGGGAAGAACTGAAGCTTTCTTT. This sequence encodes CSAGGGRTEAFF. The rearrangement links TRBV20-1 to TRBJ1-1; D is perhaps TRBD1 (5 bases). The CDR3 totals 12 residues. CDR1 DFQATT and CDR2 SNEGSKA come from the germline V gene (reference sequence). Trimming pared 5 bases from V and 5 bases from J, leaving 12 bases between.